This TCR beta chain was sequenced in a study of T cells in Graves' hyperthyroidism and ophthalmopathy (dated by TCRdb to about 2019). Regarding the complete study: Peripheral blood samples were taken at the time of initial diagnosis, prior to any treatment. To identify distinguishing TCR V-J signatures, a discovery cohort of 95 to 100 patients was used, comprising 43 with Graves' ophthalmopathy and under 60 with stable Graves' hyperthyroidism. Prospective prediction of ophthalmopathy was tested in an independent validation cohort consisting of fewer than 20 hyperthyroidism patients and around 16 patients who later progressed to ophthalmopathy. For training and testing, the 100 or so patients in the discovery cohort were randomly divided in a 7:3 ratio. In addition, the study compared T-cell repertoires in thyroid tissue and in blood from about 6 Graves' hyperthyroidism patients. Once sampling was done, hyperthyroidism patients were given methimazole at a starting dose of 30 mg daily, whereas ophthalmopathy patients were given high-dose intravenous methylprednisolone. The paper describes TCR Vbeta CDR3 sequencing of fewer than 150 peripheral blood samples, made up of approximately 40 ophthalmopathy patients, 70 to 75 hyperthyroidism patients and around 17 progressor patients.

The paper as a whole reports these results and caveats: In cross-validation, a model built on a 13 V-J signature told ophthalmopathy apart from stable hyperthyroidism with approximately 91% sensitivity and roughly 82% specificity, and in testing the same model reached 80%/75%. During validation, the model predicted progression to ophthalmopathy a median of approximately 7 months ahead of onset, with around 71% sensitivity and more than 72% specificity. No statistical method was used to set the sample size in advance, and investigators knew the group allocation. Most expanded thyroid clonotypes (frequency above 0.001) were also detected in blood, suggesting blood repertoires may reflect thyroid immune responses.

According to the germline V gene (reference sequence), CDR1 reads LGHDT and CDR2 reads YNNKEL. V was cut back by 0 bases and J by 4 bases, leaving a gap of 13 bases between them. Including the terminal cysteine and phenylalanine, the CDR3 comprises 16 residues. Only the CDR3 portion is preserved as DNA: 48 bases, with reading frame beginning at the first base. This clonotype was recorded at least ten times. Its cognate antigen has yet to be identified. No quality values exist for individual bases; no much larger clone is one base distant. The TCR beta CDR3 regions were amplified from the RNA transcripts. For the first round of RT-PCR on the TCR CDR3, the HTBI primer set was used together with the Qiagen OneStep RT-PCR kit. Libraries were constructed in a second round of multiplex PCR, after which size selection and purification were carried out. The libraries were sequenced on an Illumina HiSeq2000 using paired-end 100 bp reads. As for the original processing: Raw data were processed with SOAPnuke, discarding reads with adapters, uncalled bases, mean Phred below 15, or no exact constant-primer or identifier match. COPE v1.2.5 was used to merge high-quality paired reads, and clonotypes were defined as unique nucleotide sequences. MiTCR v1.1 was used to align clonotypes to the IMGT TRBV, TRBD and TRBJ reference segments. Analysis was restricted to V-J combinations with a frequency above 0.0001, which covered about 99% of repertoires. The TCS score was defined as the ratio of F50 (clonal expansion) to E x V (chaos), calculated using BLOSUM62-based TCRdist between CDR3 peptides within each V-J. Welch's t-statistics and random forest reduced some 510 V-J features to 13, which were used in a naive Bayes classifier (R e1071). TCRdb reran the public reads through fastp at Q25 and MiXCR, keeping productive beta chains. Rows with one shared CDR3 protein collapse into an entry with the most common genes and DNA. Here the V and J calls rest on TCRdb's processing, not on the authors' analysis. This sample has about half a million distinct CDR3 sequences in its table, and 15% to 20% of those were observed once. Of the sample, approximately 50% is held by the ten largest clones.

Moderately to severely active disease, a Clinical Activity Score of at least 3, a NOSPECS grade of at least 4, and a duration under 3 months were present in ophthalmopathy patients. Patients with uncontrolled infections, other autoimmune diseases, pregnancy or lactation were excluded. Diagnoses were established on the basis of clinical symptoms, serum thyroxine and TRAb, thyroid ultrasound, and orbital computed tomography. PBMCs were separated from roughly 9.3 ml of fresh peripheral blood using Ficoll-Paque density gradient centrifugation. Total RNA was extracted with Trizol reagent, and quality was checked on an Agilent 2100 Bioanalyzer.

The sequence joins TRBV3-1 to TRBJ2-1, and perhaps TRBD2 as D gene, on 5 matching bases. Sequencing was done on a sample of blood. This receptor was obtained from a man in his forties with Graves' ophthalmopathy. The nucleotides are TGTGCCAGCAGCCAAGATTCGCGAGCGGCTTACAATGAGCAGTTCTTC. This translates into CASSQDSRAAYNEQFF.